This paragraph reports one T cell receptor beta chain. The antigen is not known. One end of the junction does not line up with germline, which may come from a read error. Germline-derived CDR1 and CDR2 are MNHNY and SVGAGI (reference sequence). The length of the CDR3 is 11 residues. Libraries were prepared by immunoSEQ multiplex PCR; TCRdb keeps only in-frame clonotypes and omits some of them. The sample carries roughly 53,000 clones, approximately 85% recorded once. This specimen comes from a study of T cell responses to AZD1222 COVID-19 vaccine. Study results and limitations: Females outnumbered males among donors, who were mostly white British; clonal diversity was possibly underestimated.

The material was peripheral blood, obtained on day 0 of MenACWY control vaccination. The clonotype originates from an adult in good health. J is TRBJ2-7 and V is TRBV6-6; unclear D gene. CDR3 region: CASSTTGDASF. In DNA, the CDR3 is TGTGCCAGCAGTACTACCGGAGACGCCTCCTTC.